The next 10 T cell receptor beta chains were all read from a single sample in a study of OX40 agonist ivuxolimab in advanced cancers. The assay was immunoSEQ multiplex PCR, and TCRdb's table has in-frame clones only and misses some. The data hold approximately 76,000 clones, with more than 70% observed a single time. Sample: CD4+ or CD8+ T cells sorted from blood, taken in a trial of the OX40 agonist ivuxolimab. The receptors come from an adult with an advanced solid tumor such as melanoma, head and neck, liver or kidney cancer.

The chain has TRBV4-2 and TRBJ2-7; maybe TRBD1 (7 bases). This CDR3 comprises 14 residues. The V end lost 4 bases, the J end lost 2 bases, and 12 bases lay between the germline ends. Germline loops: CDR1 LGHNA, CDR2 YNFKEQ. The CDR3: CASSLGGTAYEQYF. In DNA form, the CDR3 reads TGTGCCAGCAGCCTGGGCGGGACAGCCTACGAGCAGTACTTC.

V usage is TRBV6-4 and J usage is TRBJ1-5; D might be TRBD1 (6 bases). The germline gives CDR1 MRHNA, CDR2 SNTAGT. Trimming shortened V by 7 bases and J by 4 bases, and 20 bases separated the two germline ends. The CDR3 contains 16 residues. CDR3 bases: TGTGCCAGCAATCTACTCGTTAGGGGGAATAATCAGCCCCAGCATTTT. This sequence encodes CASNLLVRGNNQPQHF.

This clone was detected only once. The DNA for the CDR3 is TGTGCCAGCAGCCCCGGGACAGGGGAATACTCTGCTGGAAACACCATATATTTT. Amino acids: CASSPGTGEYSAGNTIYF. This sequence joins TRBV11-2 and TRBJ1-3; 10 positions match TRBD1. CDR3 size: 18 residues. Germline V gene lookup returns CDR1 SGHAT and CDR2 FQNNGV. V was pared by 5 bases and J by 2 bases, with 12 bases of the junction left unmatched.

The CDR3 protein is CAISGSGGANYEQYF. CDR3 DNA: TGTGCCATCAGTGGAAGTGGGGGGGCGAACTACGAGCAGTACTTC. The rearrangement uses TRBV10-3 and TRBJ2-7, with D possibly being TRBD2 (7 bases). In germline, CDR1 is ENHRY, CDR2 SYGVKD. The V end lost 4 bases, the J end lost 3 bases, and 16 bases lay between the germline ends. CDR3 length equals 15 residues.

The sample holds a few counts of this clone. The chain recombines TRBV10-1 with TRBJ1-1; tentative D call: TRBD1 (6 bases). V was cut by 3 bases and J by 2 bases, with 7 bases left in between. The germline V gene encodes CDR1 WNHNN and CDR2 SYGVQD (reference sequence). The CDR3 loop spans 13 amino acids. The CDR3 is CASSEQGNTEAFF. The CDR3, as DNA: TGCGCCAGCAGTGAACAGGGCAACACTGAAGCTTTCTTT.

In this sample, this clone turned up a few times. The chain joins TRBV9 to TRBJ2-1; 10 bases agree with TRBD1. Germline V CDR1 and CDR2: SGDLS, YYNGEE. This CDR3 is 16 amino acids long. Germline trimming cut 0 bases from V and 6 bases from J; bases unmatched to any gene: 6. The CDR3 region has the DNA TGTGCCAGCAGCGTAGTCGGGACAGGGGTCGGCAATGAGCAGTTCTTC. This translates into CASSVVGTGVGNEQFF.

This sequence joins TRBV2 and TRBJ1-3; D is unclear. The length of the CDR3 is 12 residues. CDR1 is SNHLY and CDR2 is FYNNEI in the germline V gene. Deletions cut 8 bases from V and 0 bases from J, with 5 bases between. This CDR3 is CASFSSGNTIYF. The CDR3, as DNA: TGTGCCAGCTTCTCCTCTGGAAACACCATATATTTT.

The chain carries TRBV5-6 and TRBJ1-4; D may be TRBD1 (5 bases). V was shortened by 4 bases and J by 10 bases, with 14 bases between the two germline ends. Germline loops: CDR1 SGHDT, CDR2 YYEEEE. This CDR3 contains 13 residues. Written as DNA, the CDR3 is TGTGCCAGCAGCCCCCTCGGGGCGGGAAAACTGTTTTTT. It translates to CASSPLGAGKLFF.

The chain employs TRBV6-5 and TRBJ1-5; D not resolved. The CDR3 is 15 amino acids. Trimming removed 6 bases at V and 0 bases at J, with 12 bases between. Germline loops: CDR1 MNHEY, CDR2 SVGAGI. The DNA for the CDR3 is TGTGCCAGCAGGATACAGCCATATAGCAATCAGCCCCAGCATTTT. Translating it yields CASRIQPYSNQPQHF.

The chain is built from TRBV30 and TRBJ2-1, with TRBD2 matching 7 bases. The V gene end was trimmed by 6 bases and the J gene end by 0 bases; junction bases not matched to a gene: 8. This CDR3 contains 15 residues. In germline, CDR1 is GTSNPN, CDR2 SVGIG (reference sequence). The CDR3 region has the DNA TGTGCCTGCCCAATAGCGGGTCGCTCCTACAATGAGCAGTTCTTC. The encoded protein is CACPIAGRSYNEQFF.